The rows below give T cell receptor beta chains drawn from one sample of a study of blood T cell repertoires in COVID-19. This table comes from immunoSEQ multiplex PCR, and its TCRdb copy is limited to in-frame clones, with some not included. This sample yields 390,000 or so clones, of which about 87% are seen a single time; approximately 9.3% belongs to the top ten. Sample: PBMCs or T cells enriched from blood (not recorded which). The source of these receptors is a woman aged 45-60 years who had recovered from COVID-19. The CDR3 runs from the conserved cysteine through the conserved F or W. The D gene is left open where the match is weak. Size tells how often a clone was seen (once, few, many) or the class of an expanded clone, and some rows leave it out.

. | TRBJ1-6 | TRBV30 | . | CAWAQGGATPLHF | TGTGCCTGGGCACAGGGTGGTGCGACACCCCTCCACTTT
TRBD1 | TRBJ2-5 | TRBV19 | . | CASSISSTGFLETQYF | TGTGCCAGTAGTATATCGTCGACAGGGTTCTTAGAGACCCAGTACTTC
. | TRBJ1-5 | TRBV19 | . | CASSLQGSNQPQHF | TGTGCCAGTAGCCTACAGGGTAGCAATCAGCCCCAGCATTTT
TRBD1 | TRBJ2-5 | TRBV7-2 | . | CASSLAVGQGRKTQYF | TGTGCCAGCAGCTTAGCAGTTGGACAGGGGAGAAAGACCCAGTACTTC
TRBD1 | TRBJ1-2 | TRBV9 | . | CASSTFVRQGKDGYTF | TGTGCCAGCAGCACATTCGTAAGACAGGGAAAGGATGGCTACACCTTC
TRBD2 | TRBJ2-3 | TRBV7-3 | . | CASSPYPLAGGQQYSTDTQYF | TGTGCCAGCAGCCCCTACCCACTAGCGGGGGGACAACAGTATAGCACAGATACGCAGTATTTT
TRBD1 | TRBJ2-2 | TRBV6-2/TRBV6-3 | . | CASSKDRGHGGELFF | TGTGCCAGCAGTAAGGACAGGGGGCACGGCGGGGAGCTGTTTTTT
TRBD1 | TRBJ2-2 | TRBV10-3 | . | CAINRDNRGAAGELFF | TGTGCCATCAATAGAGATAACAGGGGTGCGGCCGGGGAGCTGTTTTTT
. | TRBJ2-7 | TRBV19 | . | CASSSVRGAYEQYF | TGTGCCAGTAGTAGTGTCAGGGGGGCCTACGAGCAGTACTTC
. | TRBJ1-5 | TRBV5-6 | . | CASSKREGQPQHF | TGTGCCAGCAGCAAGAGAGAGGGTCAGCCCCAGCATTTT
. | TRBJ2-7 | TRBV21-1 | few | CASRRGDGRGYEQYF | TGTGCCAGCAGACGAGGGGACGGGAGAGGTTACGAGCAGTACTTC
. | TRBJ1-5 | TRBV6-1 | . | CASSEGVGVSNQPQHF | TGTGCCAGCAGTGAAGGGGTAGGAGTTAGCAATCAGCCCCAGCATTTT
. | TRBJ1-1 | TRBV16 | . | CASSQLPGNTEAFF | TGTGCCAGCAGCCAATTACCGGGGAACACTGAAGCTTTCTTT
. | TRBJ1-1 | TRBV6-2/TRBV6-3 | . | CASSTGQRQHTEAFF | TGTGCCAGCAGTACCGGACAAAGACAGCACACTGAAGCTTTCTTT
. | TRBJ2-7 | TRBV2 | . | CASSFLGELNEQYF | TGTGCCAGCAGCTTTCTCGGGGAGCTGAACGAGCAGTACTTC
. | TRBJ1-2 | TRBV19 | . | CASSIEGSDGYTF | TGTGCCAGTAGTATCGAGGGCTCGGATGGCTACACCTTC
. | TRBJ1-1 | TRBV28 | . | CASSLSGILNTEAFF | TGTGCCAGCAGTTTATCAGGGATCCTGAACACTGAAGCTTTCTTT
TRBD1 | TRBJ1-2 | TRBV19 | . | CASSADRIGHGYTF | TGTGCCAGTAGCGCGGACAGGATAGGACATGGCTACACCTTC
. | TRBJ2-7 | TRBV12-3/TRBV12-4 | . | CASSLVLGLEQYF | TGTGCCAGCAGTTTAGTCCTGGGGCTCGAGCAGTACTTC
. | TRBJ2-7 | TRBV11-2 | once | CASRQLAAYEQYF | TGTGCCAGCAGACAACTGGCGGCCTACGAGCAGTACTTC
. | TRBJ2-4 | TRBV28 | . | CASSDILNIQYF | TGTGCCAGCAGTGACATCCTAAACATTCAGTACTTC
. | TRBJ1-4 | TRBV7-9 | . | CASSPTGQGLSEKLFF | TGTGCCAGCAGCCCCACCGGGCAGGGGCTTAGTGAAAAACTGTTTTTT
TRBD1 | TRBJ1-2 | TRBV19 | . | CASSATSGTDYGYTF | TGTGCCAGTAGTGCAACCTCCGGGACAGACTATGGCTACACCTTC
. | TRBJ2-5 | TRBV5-8 | . | CASSLSGSETQYF | TGTGCCAGCAGCTTGTCGGGATCGGAGACCCAGTACTTC
. | TRBJ1-1 | TRBV30 | . | CAWSPRLPSRTEAFF | TGTGCCTGGAGTCCCCGGCTTCCTAGCCGCACTGAAGCTTTCTTT
. | TRBJ1-5 | TRBV10-3 | . | CAISREGNQPQHF | TGTGCCATCAGCCGGGAGGGGAATCAGCCCCAGCATTTT
. | TRBJ1-2 | TRBV7-9 | . | CASSSEGGVGYTF | TGTGCCAGCAGCTCCGAGGGGGGGGTAGGCTACACCTTC
. | TRBJ1-5 | TRBV7-2 | . | CASSQGLNRVQPQHF | TGTGCCAGCAGCCAGGGCCTGAACCGGGTCCAGCCCCAGCATTTT